This is a list of T cell receptor beta chains from one sample in a study of molecular identifiers for immune sequencing clone quantification. Each CDR3 protein gets one entry after TCRdb re-called the PCR reads with MiXCR. The repertoire has more than 95,000 distinct CDR3 sequences, about 24% of them found once; the top ten carry more than 0.8%. Source material: naive CD8+ T cells from blood, with Jurkat cell RNA spiked in. Receptors were obtained from a human donor in good health. Some libraries in this study had Jurkat cell RNA spiked in. Both conserved end residues are trimmed from each CDR3.

>TRBV9
ASSVGQIGDEQF
>TRBV28
ASSLAGLAGDEQF
>TRBV20-1
SAYETPTTGRRGDSPLH
>TRBV3-1
ASSQDRGWPQH
>TRBV5-6
ASSFSSGQGNYGYT
>TRBV4-1
ASSQERLAGADTQY
>TRBV13
ASSLVAGLGEQY
>TRBV5-1
ASSPEGTDLGPLAQY
>TRBV6-2/TRBV6-3
ASSYSRVAGDPTYEQY
>TRBV30
ARGTEVQTQY
>TRBV19
ASSISSRAPYEQY
>TRBV4-1
ASSQDAEKLF